This T cell receptor beta chain was captured by sequencing in a study of patients and donors after allogeneic stem cell transplantation. TCRdb analysed the RT-PCR reads with MiXCR anew, one entry per CDR3 protein. The sample has some 21,000 distinct CDR3 sequences, roughly 30% seen once; the top ten hold around 47%. The CDR3 covers 15 residues. The V end was cut by 5 bases, the J end by 0 bases, with 11 bases between. Sequencing used blood, either unsorted or a sorted T cell fraction (not recorded which). This receptor was identified in a human donor who was either an allogeneic HSCT recipient or a stem cell or donor lymphocyte infusion donor (not recorded which). It is not recorded whose cells these are; they may come from a transplant donor. This sequence joins TRBV12-3 or TRBV12-4 and TRBJ1-3; D gene uncertain. CDR3 in amino acids: CASSQRRGSGNTIYF. Written as DNA, the CDR3 is TGTGCCAGCAGTCAGAGGCGGGGCTCTGGAAACACCATATATTTT.